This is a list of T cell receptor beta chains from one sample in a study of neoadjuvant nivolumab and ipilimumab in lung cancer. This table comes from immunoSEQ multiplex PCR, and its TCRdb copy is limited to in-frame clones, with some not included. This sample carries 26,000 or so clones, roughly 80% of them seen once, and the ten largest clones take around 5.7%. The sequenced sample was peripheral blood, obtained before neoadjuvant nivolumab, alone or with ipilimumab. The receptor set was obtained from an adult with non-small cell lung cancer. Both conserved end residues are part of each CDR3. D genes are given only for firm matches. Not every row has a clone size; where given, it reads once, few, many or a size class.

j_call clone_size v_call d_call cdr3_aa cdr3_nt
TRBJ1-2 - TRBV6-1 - CASSLDSYYGYTF TGTGCCAGCAGTTTGGACAGCTATTATGGCTACACCTTC
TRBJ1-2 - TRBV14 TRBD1 CASSPGQDYGYTF TGTGCCAGCAGCCCCGGACAGGACTATGGCTACACCTTC
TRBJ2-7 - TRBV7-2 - CASSLRVPDEQYF TGTGCCAGCAGCTTGCGGGTTCCCGACGAGCAGTACTTC
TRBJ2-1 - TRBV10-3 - CAIGGLEEQFF TGTGCCATCGGGGGACTGGAGGAGCAGTTCTTC
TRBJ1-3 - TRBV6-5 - CASSFSGSSGNTIYF TGTGCCAGCAGTTTTTCAGGGAGCTCTGGAAACACCATATATTTT
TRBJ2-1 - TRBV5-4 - CASSATPTGGSYNEQFF TGTGCCAGCAGCGCGACACCGACCGGGGGCTCCTACAATGAGCAGTTCTTC
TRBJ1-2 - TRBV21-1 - CANRDRGLHYGYTF TGTGCCAACCGGGACAGGGGACTGCACTATGGCTACACCTTC
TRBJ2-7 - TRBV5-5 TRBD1 CASSPGQVAYEQYF TGTGCCAGCAGCCCAGGACAGGTGGCCTACGAGCAGTACTTC
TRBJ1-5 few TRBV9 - CASSVDGSNQPQHF TGTGCCAGCAGCGTAGATGGCAGCAATCAGCCCCAGCATTTT
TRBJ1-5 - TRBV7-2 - CASSLGGSRNQPQHF TGTGCCAGCAGCTTAGGGGGGTCGCGCAATCAGCCCCAGCATTTT
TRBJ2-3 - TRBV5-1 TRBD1 CASSLGDRVPDTQYF TGCGCCAGCAGCTTGGGGGACAGGGTGCCAGATACGCAGTATTTT
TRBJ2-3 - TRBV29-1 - CSVDNRFTDTQYF TGCAGCGTTGACAACAGGTTCACAGATACGCAGTATTTT
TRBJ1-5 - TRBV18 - CASSPQQGSLTGQPQHF TGTGCCAGCTCACCTCAACAGGGATCGCTTACGGGCCAGCCCCAGCATTTT